Below, 24 T cell receptor beta chains from the same sample are listed, as sequenced in a study of OX40 agonist ivuxolimab in advanced cancers. TCRdb's copy holds only in-frame clones and misses some; the assay was immunoSEQ multiplex PCR. The sample lists 60,000 to 75,000 clones, 80% occurring once. The sample here was CD4+ or CD8+ T cells sorted from blood, taken in a trial of the OX40 agonist ivuxolimab. The receptors were sampled from an adult with an advanced solid tumor such as melanoma, head and neck, liver or kidney cancer.

The V gene is TRBV10-3, the J gene TRBJ1-1; D not resolved. The CDR3 consists of 12 residues. The V end was cut by 0 bases, the J end by 8 bases, with 7 bases between. CDR1 ENHRY and CDR2 SYGVKD come from the germline V gene. Here the CDR3 reads CAISESLGEAFF. In DNA form, the CDR3 reads TGTGCCATCAGTGAGTCTTTGGGGGAAGCTTTCTTT.

This sequence joins TRBV7-2 and TRBJ2-5, with 7 bases fitting TRBD1. CDR1 and CDR2 from the germline V gene are SGHTA and FQGNSA. The CDR3 runs 11 residues. V lost 4 bases to trimming and J lost 7 bases; unmatched junction nucleotides: 0. The CDR3 DNA reads TGTGCCAGCAGCTCAGGGGGGACCCAGTACTTC. Its translation: CASSSGGTQYF.

This chain links TRBV7-2 with TRBJ1-1, with 8 nucleotides matching TRBD1. The J segment lost 5 bases and the V segment lost 5 bases, leaving 7 bases of the junction unmatched. The CDR3 has 14 residues. From germline, CDR1 is SGHTA and CDR2 FQGNSA. The CDR3 reads CASSRTGPSTEAFF. The CDR3, as DNA: TGTGCCAGCAGCCGGACAGGGCCCTCGACTGAAGCTTTCTTT.

The rearrangement links TRBV7-2 to TRBJ1-1; D is possibly TRBD1 (6 bases). Germline assignment: CDR1 SGHTA and CDR2 FQGNSA. Trimming removed 1 base from V and 5 bases from J, with 11 bases in between. The CDR3 consists of 14 residues. In DNA form, the CDR3 reads TGTGCCAGCAGCTTAGAGGGGGGACTAACTGAAGCTTTCTTT. Translation gives CASSLEGGLTEAFF.

The J gene is TRBJ1-3, the V gene TRBV7-2, with 8 nucleotides matching TRBD1. Trimming at V came to 3 bases and at J to 3 bases, leaving 7 bases not matched to a gene. Germline V lookup: CDR1 SGHTA, CDR2 FQGNSA. The CDR3 extends over 16 amino acids. In DNA form, the CDR3 reads TGTGCCAGCAGCTTCTACTCCGGGACAGGTGGAAACACCATATATTTT. As protein: CASSFYSGTGGNTIYF.

There are a few counts of this clone. The chain has TRBV5-6 and TRBJ1-5; D not certain. The CDR3 runs 12 residues. CDR1 is SGHDT and CDR2 is YYEEEE in the germline V gene. V gave up 0 bases and J gave up 12 bases, with 10 bases separating them. DNA of the CDR3: TGTGCCAGCAGCTTGGACTCAACGGACCAGCATTTT. This gives the protein CASSLDSTDQHF.

This clone was counted at least ten times. The V gene is TRBV7-9, the J gene TRBJ1-1; D not resolved. From germline, CDR1 is SEHNR and CDR2 FQNEAQ (reference sequence). The CDR3 consists of 12 residues. Trimming left V 2 bases short and J 4 bases short, with 5 bases between. CDR3 loop: CASSLISTEAFF. CDR3 nucleotide sequence: TGTGCCAGCAGCTTAATTAGCACTGAAGCTTTCTTT.

The V and J genes are TRBV6-1 and TRBJ2-2; D is unclear. The germline V and J ends were trimmed by 1 base and 9 bases, with 9 bases remaining between them. CDR1 and CDR2 (germline): MNHNS, SASEGT. There are 13 residues in the CDR3. In nucleotides, the CDR3 is TGTGCCAGCAGTGAAGGGGTAAACCGGGAGCTGTTTTTT. Translating gives CASSEGVNRELFF.

This chain uses TRBV19 with TRBJ1-5; D gene uncertain. V was shortened by 5 bases and J by 4 bases, with 12 bases between the two germline ends. Germline CDR1 is LNHDA and CDR2 is SQIVND (reference sequence). This CDR3 spans 14 amino acids. CDR3 DNA sequence: TGTGCCAGTAGTGAAGGGAGGCGGAATCAGCCCCAGCATTTT. Translation: CASSEGRRNQPQHF.

The table lists this clone with a count of one. The rearrangement uses TRBV7-2 and TRBJ1-5, with 7 bases fitting TRBD1. Trimming took 5 bases from V and 2 from J; bases not matched to a gene: 6. The CDR3 contains 15 residues. Per the germline V gene, CDR1 is SGHTA and CDR2 is FQGNSA. CDR3 nucleotides: TGTGCCAGCAGCATTCGGACAGGCGGCAATCAGCCCCAGCATTTT. Translated: CASSIRTGGNQPQHF. The full variable domain, with the rest looked up from reference TRBV7-2 and TRBJ1-5, is GAGVSQSPSNKVTEKGKDVELRCDPISGHTALYWYRQSLGQGLEFLIYFQGNSAPDKSGLPSDRFSAERTGGSVSTLTIQRTQQEDSAVYLCASSIRTGGNQPQHFGDGTRLSIL.

V is TRBV7-8 and J is TRBJ2-1, with D hard to call. Trimming left V 5 bases short and J 7 bases short, with 9 bases between. Germline CDR1 is SGHVS and CDR2 is FQNEAQ. This CDR3 region has 12 residues. CDR3 sequence (DNA): TGTGCCAGCAGCAATACACGGAATGAGCAGTTCTTC. Translating it yields CASSNTRNEQFF.

The V call is TRBV6-5, the J call TRBJ1-5; D gene ambiguous. Germline lookup yields CDR1 MNHEY and CDR2 SVGAGI. Trimming took off 6 bases at V and 4 bases at J, with 13 bases between the two ends. The CDR3 is 14 amino acids. The CDR3 reads CASSPGRTNQPQHF. The CDR3 DNA sequence: TGTGCCAGCAGCCCCGGACGGACTAATCAGCCCCAGCATTTT.

This rearrangement joins TRBV7-2 to TRBJ1-1; D is unclear. This CDR3 comprises 15 residues. V was cut by 1 base and J by 3 bases, with 12 bases left in between. CDR1 and CDR2 from the germline V gene are SGHTA and FQGNSA. CDR3 loop: CASSLGFRRDTEAFF. The CDR3 region has the DNA TGTGCCAGCAGCTTAGGTTTCAGGAGGGACACTGAAGCTTTCTTT.

This clone was seen only once. This rearrangement joins TRBV5-4 to TRBJ2-1, with 11 bases lining up with TRBD2. CDR3 length: 16 residues. The germline V gene has CDR1 SGHNT and CDR2 YYREEE (reference sequence). J lost 3 bases, V lost 7 bases, and 9 bases had no gene match. CDR3 nucleotides: TGTGCCAGCCGAACATCCGGGACTAGCGGCTACAATGAGCAGTTCTTC. Protein sequence: CASRTSGTSGYNEQFF. Combining the CDR3 with reference TRBV5-4 and TRBJ2-1 gives the whole variable domain ETGVTQSPTHLIKTRGQQVTLRCSSQSGHNTVSWYQQALGQGPQFIFQYYREEENGRGNFPPRFSGLQFPNYSSELNVNALELDDSALYLCASRTSGTSGYNEQFFGPGTRLTVL.

V is TRBV18 and J is TRBJ1-3; D remains ambiguous. V was trimmed by 3 bases and J by 0 bases, leaving 15 bases between them. The CDR3 is 17 amino acids. Germline CDR1 is KGHSH and CDR2 is LQKENI. CDR3: CASSPPREVFSGNTIYF. As DNA, the CDR3 is TGTGCCAGCTCACCCCCCCGAGAGGTCTTCTCTGGAAACACCATATATTTT.

V gene TRBV4-2 combines with J gene TRBJ2-1; D gene uncertain. Looked up from germline, CDR1 is LGHNA and CDR2 is YNFKEQ. CDR3 size: 14 residues. V dropped 0 bases and J dropped 4 bases, with 7 bases sitting between them. CDR3 protein: CASSQDGPYNEQFF. CDR3 nucleotides: TGTGCCAGCAGCCAAGACGGGCCGTACAATGAGCAGTTCTTC.

This clone was picked up a small number of times. This chain connects TRBV6-5 to TRBJ1-2; D call uncertain. From germline, CDR1 is MNHEY and CDR2 SVGAGI. The CDR3 length is 14 residues. V was trimmed by 0 bases and J by 6 bases, leaving 11 bases between them. Written as DNA, the CDR3 is TGTGCCAGCAGTTACTCGACCGGTCGGGATGGCTACACCTTC. Residues: CASSYSTGRDGYTF.

The gene calls are TRBV19 and TRBJ1-2; a possible D gene is TRBD1 (6 bases). This CDR3 has 14 amino acids. Per germline, CDR1 LNHDA and CDR2 SQIVND (reference sequence). V was pared by 9 bases and J by 2 bases, with 16 bases between. The DNA for the CDR3 is TGTGCCAGCGGGGGAGGGGGTCCAAACTATGGCTACACCTTC. Residues: CASGGGGPNYGYTF.

The V call is TRBV7-6, the J call TRBJ2-6; a possible D gene is TRBD2 (6 bases). Germline V gives CDR1 SGHVS, CDR2 FNYEAQ. The ends were cut back, 5 bases at V and 4 bases at J, with 12 bases in the middle. The CDR3 sequence is 15 residues long. The CDR3 DNA is TGTGCCAGCAGCGCCGGGAGCGCAGGGGCCAACGTCCTGACTTTC. Translated: CASSAGSAGANVLTF.

In its sample, this clone was seen once. This rearrangement joins TRBV4-1 to TRBJ2-7, with 8 bases that match TRBD1. The CDR3 totals 15 residues. Germline-derived CDR1 and CDR2 are MGHRA and YSYEKL. Trimming took 0 bases from V and 6 from J; bases not matched to a gene: 7. The CDR3 nucleotides are TGCGCCAGCAGCCAAGATCACAGGGGGGCTTTCGAGCAGTACTTC. This codes for CASSQDHRGAFEQYF.

V usage is TRBV20-1 and J usage is TRBJ2-5; D gene unclear. V gave up 3 bases and J gave up 5 bases, with 4 bases separating them. CDR1 DFQATT and CDR2 SNEGSKA come from the germline V gene (reference sequence). The CDR3 covers 10 residues. CDR3 DNA: TGCAGTGCTAGCGACGAGACCCAGTACTTC. Amino acids: CSASDETQYF.

The chain links TRBV27 to TRBJ2-2, with 7 bases that match TRBD2. After removal of 5 bases from V and 5 bases from J, the junction contained 8 bases not matched to a gene. This CDR3 has 15 residues. The germline CDR1 and CDR2 sequences are MNHEY and SMNVEV (reference sequence). This CDR3 reads CASSPGTIGTGELFF. The CDR3 coding sequence is TGTGCCAGCAGTCCCGGGACTATTGGGACCGGGGAGCTGTTTTTT.

The V call is TRBV18, the J call TRBJ2-3, with a possible D match to TRBD2 (7 bases). CDR1 is KGHSH, CDR2 LQKENI, per germline. Trimming took off 6 bases at V and 2 bases at J, with 12 bases between the two ends. The CDR3 has 14 residues. The DNA for the CDR3 is TGTGCCAGCTCGGGGGGGGCCGACACAGATACGCAGTATTTT. Translated: CASSGGADTDTQYF.

J is TRBJ1-4 and V is TRBV19; 7 nucleotides agree with TRBD1. CDR1 LNHDA and CDR2 SQIVND come from the germline V gene (reference sequence). Losses at the gene ends were 5 bases for V and 10 bases for J; bases not matched to a gene: 7. The length of the CDR3 is 13 residues. The CDR3 coding sequence is TGTGCCAGTAGTCCTAGACAGGGAGCAAAACTGTTTTTT. Protein product: CASSPRQGAKLFF.